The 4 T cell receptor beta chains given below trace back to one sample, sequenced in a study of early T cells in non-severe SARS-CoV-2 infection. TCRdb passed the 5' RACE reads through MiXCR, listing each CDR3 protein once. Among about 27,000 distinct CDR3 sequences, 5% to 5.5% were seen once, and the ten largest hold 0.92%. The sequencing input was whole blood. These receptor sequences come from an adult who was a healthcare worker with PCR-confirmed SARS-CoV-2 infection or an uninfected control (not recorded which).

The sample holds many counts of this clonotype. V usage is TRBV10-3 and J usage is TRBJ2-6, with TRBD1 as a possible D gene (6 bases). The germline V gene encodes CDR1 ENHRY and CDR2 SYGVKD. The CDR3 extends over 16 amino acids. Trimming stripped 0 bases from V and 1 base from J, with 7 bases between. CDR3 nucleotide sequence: TGTGCCATCAGTGAGTCAGGGGGATCTGGGGCCAACGTCCTGACTTTC. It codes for CAISESGGSGANVLTF.

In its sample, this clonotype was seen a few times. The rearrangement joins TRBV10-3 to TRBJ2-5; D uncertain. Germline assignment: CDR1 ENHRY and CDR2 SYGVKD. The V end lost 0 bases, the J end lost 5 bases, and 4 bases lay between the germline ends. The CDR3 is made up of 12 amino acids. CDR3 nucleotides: TGTGCCATCAGTGAGTCGGGGGAGACCCAGTACTTC. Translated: CAISESGETQYF.

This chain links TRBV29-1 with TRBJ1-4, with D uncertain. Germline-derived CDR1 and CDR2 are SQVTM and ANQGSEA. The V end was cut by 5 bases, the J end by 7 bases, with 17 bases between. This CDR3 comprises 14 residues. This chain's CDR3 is CSVSSGMVSEKLFF. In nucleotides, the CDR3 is TGCAGCGTTTCGTCCGGGATGGTTAGTGAAAAACTGTTTTTT.

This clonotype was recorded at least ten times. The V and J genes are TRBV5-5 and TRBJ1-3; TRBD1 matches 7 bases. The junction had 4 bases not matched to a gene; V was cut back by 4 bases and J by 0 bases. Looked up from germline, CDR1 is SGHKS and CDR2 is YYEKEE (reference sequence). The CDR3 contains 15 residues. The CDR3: CASSRDSYSGNTIYF. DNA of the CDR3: TGTGCCAGCAGCCGGGACAGTTACTCTGGAAACACCATATATTTT.